Below are 7 T cell receptor beta chains sequenced from a single sample in a study of radiation and T cells in renal cell carcinoma. Using immunoSEQ multiplex PCR, the repertoire was profiled, and TCRdb retains in-frame clones only, with some absent. The sample records 120,000 to 150,000 clones, 88% being singletons. The sample's time point: baseline pretreatment blood. Stated treatment: 15 Gy SBRT to primary tumor, nephrectomy 4 weeks later. The source material was blood, sampled from a patient whose treatment included radiotherapy and nephrectomy. These receptors came from a woman aged 65 to 85 with renal cell carcinoma.

The rearrangement links TRBV10-3 to TRBJ1-5; 7 bases are a match to TRBD1. CDR1 is ENHRY and CDR2 is SYGVKD in the germline V gene. V dropped 4 bases and J dropped 4; count of bases not matched to a gene: 4. This CDR3 spans 14 amino acids. The CDR3 protein is CAISGQGGNQPQHF. CDR3 nucleotide sequence: TGTGCCATCAGTGGCCAGGGGGGAAATCAGCCCCAGCATTTT.

This chain connects TRBV19 to TRBJ1-2; a possible D gene is TRBD1 (5 bases). V was shortened by 3 bases and J by 1 base, with 15 bases between the two germline ends. Germline CDR1 is LNHDA and CDR2 is SQIVND (reference sequence). This CDR3 contains 16 residues. The CDR3 here is CASSMRRQGLNYGYTF. The CDR3 DNA reads TGTGCCAGTAGTATGAGGCGGCAGGGCCTTAACTATGGCTACACCTTC.

This chain uses TRBV7-2 with TRBJ2-1, with a possible D match to TRBD1 (6 bases). The germline CDR1 and CDR2 sequences are SGHTA and FQGNSA. V was clipped by 5 bases and J by 12 bases, with 20 bases between them. This CDR3 has 14 residues. CDR3 protein: CASSPPGHRNGQFF. CDR3 in DNA: TGTGCCAGCAGCCCTCCGGGACACCGCAACGGGCAGTTCTTC.

V usage is TRBV2 and J usage is TRBJ2-7; tentatively, D is TRBD1 or TRBD2 (6 bases each). The length of the CDR3 is 12 residues. The germline V gene has CDR1 SNHLY and CDR2 FYNNEI. Trimming shortened V by 7 bases and J by 4 bases, and 11 bases separated the two germline ends. CDR3 sequence: CASTTGRYEQYF. CDR3 nucleotide sequence: TGTGCCAGCACTACAGGGAGGTACGAGCAGTACTTC. The variable domain in full, completed from reference TRBV2 and TRBJ2-7, reads EPEVTQTPSHQVTQMGQEVILRCVPISNHLYFYWYRQILGQKVEFLVSFYNNEISEKSEIFDDQFSVERPDGSNFTLKIRSTKLEDSAMYFCASTTGRYEQYFGPGTRLTVT.

This chain joins TRBV6-1 and TRBJ1-2, with TRBD1 matching 10 bases. CDR3 length: 13 residues. The junction had 8 bases not matched to a gene; V was cut back by 8 bases and J by 8 bases. Germline values: CDR1 MNHNS, CDR2 SASEGT. CDR3: CASGDRGQGGYTF. The DNA for the CDR3 is TGTGCCAGCGGGGACAGGGGCCAAGGGGGCTACACCTTC.

In its sample, this clone was seen a few times. The CDR3 DNA follows: TGTGCCAGCAGCGCCCACGGGACGAATGAGCAGTTCTTC. The encoded protein is CASSAHGTNEQFF. V usage is TRBV9 and J usage is TRBJ2-1, with D possibly being TRBD1 or TRBD2 (5 bases each). The V and J ends lost 3 bases and 7 bases respectively, with 11 bases between them. CDR1 is SGDLS, CDR2 YYNGEE, per germline. The CDR3 sequence is 13 residues long.

V usage is TRBV7-3 and J usage is TRBJ1-6; 9 bases align to TRBD1. V lost 2 bases to trimming and J lost 11 bases; unmatched junction nucleotides: 16. Germline V gives CDR1 SGHTA, CDR2 FQGTGA. The CDR3 spans 18 residues. The CDR3 DNA reads as TGTGCCAGCAGCTTAGAGGCGGTGGGACAGGGCAGTAAGGCACCCCTCCACTTT. Translated, it gives CASSLEAVGQGSKAPLHF.